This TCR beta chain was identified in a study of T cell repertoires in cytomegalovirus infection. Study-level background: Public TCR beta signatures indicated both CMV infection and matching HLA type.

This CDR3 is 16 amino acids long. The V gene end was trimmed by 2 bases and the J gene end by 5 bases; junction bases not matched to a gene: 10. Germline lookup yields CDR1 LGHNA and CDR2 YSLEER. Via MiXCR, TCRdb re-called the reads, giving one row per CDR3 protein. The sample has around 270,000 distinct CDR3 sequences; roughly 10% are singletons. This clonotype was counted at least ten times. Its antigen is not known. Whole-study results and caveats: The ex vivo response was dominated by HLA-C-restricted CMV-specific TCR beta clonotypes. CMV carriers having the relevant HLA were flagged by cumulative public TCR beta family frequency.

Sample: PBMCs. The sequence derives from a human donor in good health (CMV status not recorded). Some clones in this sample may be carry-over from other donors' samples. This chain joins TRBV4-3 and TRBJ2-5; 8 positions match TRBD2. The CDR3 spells CASSQRAGELRETQYF. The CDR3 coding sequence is TGCGCCAGCAGCCAACGAGCGGGGGAGCTTCGGGAGACCCAGTACTTC.